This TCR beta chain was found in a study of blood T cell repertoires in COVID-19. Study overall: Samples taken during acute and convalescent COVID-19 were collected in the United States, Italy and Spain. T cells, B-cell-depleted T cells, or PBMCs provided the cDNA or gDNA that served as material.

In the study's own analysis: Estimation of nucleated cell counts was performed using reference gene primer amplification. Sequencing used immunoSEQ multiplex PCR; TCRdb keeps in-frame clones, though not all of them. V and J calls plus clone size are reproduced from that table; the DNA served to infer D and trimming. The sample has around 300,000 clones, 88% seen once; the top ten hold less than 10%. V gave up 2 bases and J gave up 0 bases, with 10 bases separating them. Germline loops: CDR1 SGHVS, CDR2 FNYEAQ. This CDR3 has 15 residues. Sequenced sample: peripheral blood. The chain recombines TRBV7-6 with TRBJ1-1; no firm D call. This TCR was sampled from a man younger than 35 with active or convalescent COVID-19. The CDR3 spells CASSLSTEMNTEAFF. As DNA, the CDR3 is TGTGCCAGCAGCTTATCAACAGAAATGAACACTGAAGCTTTCTTT.